Listed here are 10 T cell receptor beta chains from one sample, sequenced in a study of blood T cell repertoires in COVID-19. Sequencing used immunoSEQ multiplex PCR; TCRdb keeps in-frame clones, though not all of them. The sample shows roughly 52,000 clones, 80% to 90% of them seen only once. Sequencing input: peripheral blood. The receptors here all came from a middle-aged man with COVID-19, enrolled during active disease.

This chain connects TRBV2 to TRBJ2-2; perhaps TRBD1 as D (7 bases). CDR1 is SNHLY and CDR2 is FYNNEI in the germline V gene. The CDR3 extends over 16 amino acids. Trimming left V 1 base short and J 3 bases short, with 12 bases between. The CDR3, as DNA: TGTGCCAGCAGTGAAGGGAGGGGGCAGGACACCGGGGAGCTGTTTTTT. This gives the protein CASSEGRGQDTGELFF.

V gene TRBV9 combines with J gene TRBJ2-3; 7 bases are shared with TRBD2. CDR3 length: 15 amino acids. The V gene end was trimmed by 0 bases and the J gene end by 2 bases; junction bases not matched to a gene: 3. Germline CDR1 SGDLS, CDR2 YYNGEE. The CDR3 DNA follows: TGTGCCAGCAGCGTAGGGCTAGCGGTCACAGATACGCAGTATTTT. Amino acids: CASSVGLAVTDTQYF.

The chain combines TRBV2 with TRBJ1-2; D gene ambiguous. The germline V gene encodes CDR1 SNHLY and CDR2 FYNNEI. V gave up 8 bases and J gave up 8 bases, with 18 bases separating them. This CDR3 spans 13 amino acids. In DNA, the CDR3 is TGTGCCAGCGTCCGCGAGGGCGTTGTGGGCTACACCTTC. Its translation is CASVREGVVGYTF.

V gene TRBV12-5 combines with J gene TRBJ1-1; TRBD1 is a possible D gene (5 bases). Trimming left V 0 bases short and J 0 bases short, with 11 bases between. The CDR3 has 16 amino acids. From germline, CDR1 is LGHNT and CDR2 FRNRAP. The CDR3 nucleotides are TGTGCTAGTGGTTTGGTACTGGGGCAGGTGAACACTGAAGCTTTCTTT. Amino acid sequence: CASGLVLGQVNTEAFF.

J is TRBJ2-2 and V is TRBV2; 8 bases line up with TRBD1. Trimming took 6 bases from V and 4 from J; bases not matched to a gene: 4. This CDR3 spans 14 amino acids. Per the germline V gene, CDR1 is SNHLY and CDR2 is FYNNEI. The CDR3 region is CASREQGVTGELFF. CDR3 DNA sequence: TGTGCCAGCAGAGAACAGGGGGTCACCGGGGAGCTGTTTTTT.

V usage is TRBV4-1 and J usage is TRBJ1-2; weak D call: TRBD1 (5 bases). There are 15 residues in the CDR3. CDR1 and CDR2 (germline): MGHRA, YSYEKL. Trimming shortened V by 3 bases and J by 1 base, and 12 bases separated the two germline ends. CDR3 in DNA: TGCGCCAGCAGCCAGGGCGGGGCGTATAACTATGGCTACACCTTC. It translates to CASSQGGAYNYGYTF.

The chain joins TRBV7-9 to TRBJ2-4; possible D gene TRBD1, 6 bases. The CDR3 is 13 residues long. The V end was cut by 2 bases, the J end by 8 bases, with 10 bases between. Germline V gives CDR1 SEHNR, CDR2 FQNEAQ (reference sequence). The CDR3 is CASSLLPGDIQYF. The CDR3, as DNA: TGTGCCAGCAGCTTATTGCCAGGGGACATTCAGTACTTC.

The gene calls are TRBV5-6 and TRBJ1-2, with D perhaps matching TRBD1 (6 bases). The CDR3 is 15 amino acids. Germline CDR1 SGHDT, CDR2 YYEEEE. V lost 6 bases and J 5 bases, leaving 20 bases between the germline ends. CDR3 protein: CASTFRDTGLYGYTF. DNA for the CDR3: TGTGCCAGCACCTTCCGGGACACCGGATTATATGGCTACACCTTC.

The J gene is TRBJ2-5, the V gene TRBV7-6; maybe TRBD2 (5 bases). The V gene's germline CDR1 is SGHVS and CDR2 FNYEAQ. Trimming shortened V by 5 bases and J by 1 base, and 20 bases separated the two germline ends. This CDR3 region has 17 residues. The CDR3 nucleotides are TGTGCCAGCAGCCCTTCTGAGGGAGCGGAGACCCAAGAGACCCAGTACTTC. It is translated as CASSPSEGAETQETQYF. Filled out from reference TRBV7-6 and TRBJ2-5, the complete variable domain reads GAGVSQSPRYKVTKRGQDVALRCDPISGHVSLYWYRQALGQGPEFLTYFNYEAQQDKSGLPNDRFSAERPEGSISTLTIQRTEQRDSAMYRCASSPSEGAETQETQYFGPGTRLLVL.

The V and J genes are TRBV7-9 and TRBJ2-7; D is unclear. V shed 2 bases and J shed 4 bases, with 9 bases lying between them. Germline V gene data show CDR1 as SEHNR and CDR2 as FQNEAQ (reference sequence). This CDR3 contains 13 residues. CDR3 coding DNA: TGTGCCAGCAGCTTACCCGAGTCTTACGAGCAGTACTTC. It is translated as CASSLPESYEQYF.